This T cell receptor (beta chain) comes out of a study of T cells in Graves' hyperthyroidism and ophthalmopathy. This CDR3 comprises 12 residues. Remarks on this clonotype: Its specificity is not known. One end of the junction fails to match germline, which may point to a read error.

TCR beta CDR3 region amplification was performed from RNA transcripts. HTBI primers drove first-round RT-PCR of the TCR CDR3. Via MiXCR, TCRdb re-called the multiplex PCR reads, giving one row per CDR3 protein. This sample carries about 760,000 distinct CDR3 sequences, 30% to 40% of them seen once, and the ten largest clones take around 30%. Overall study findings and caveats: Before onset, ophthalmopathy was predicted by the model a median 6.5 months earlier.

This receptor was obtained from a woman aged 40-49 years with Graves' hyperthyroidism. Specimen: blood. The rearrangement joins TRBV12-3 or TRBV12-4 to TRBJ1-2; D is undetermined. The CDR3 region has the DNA TGTGCCAGCAGTTTGTCAAACTATAGCTACACCTTC. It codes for CASSLSNYSYTF.